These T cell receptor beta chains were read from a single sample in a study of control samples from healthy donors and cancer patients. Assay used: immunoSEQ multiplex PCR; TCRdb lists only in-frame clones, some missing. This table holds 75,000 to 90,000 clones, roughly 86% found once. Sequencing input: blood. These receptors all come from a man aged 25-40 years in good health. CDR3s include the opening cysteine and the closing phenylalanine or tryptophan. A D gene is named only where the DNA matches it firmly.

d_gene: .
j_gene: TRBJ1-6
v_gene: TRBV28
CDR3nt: TGTGCCAGCTATGAGGGGGGTTATTCACCCCTCCACTTT
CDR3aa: CASYEGGYSPLHF

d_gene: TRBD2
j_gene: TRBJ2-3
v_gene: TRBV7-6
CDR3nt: TGTGCCAGCAGCTTAAGCGGGGGAAGGACAGATACGCAGTATTTT
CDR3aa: CASSLSGGRTDTQYF

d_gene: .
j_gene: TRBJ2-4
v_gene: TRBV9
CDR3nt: TGTGCCAGCAGCGTTAGGGCGGATACGGAGGACATTCAGTACTTC
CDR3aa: CASSVRADTEDIQYF

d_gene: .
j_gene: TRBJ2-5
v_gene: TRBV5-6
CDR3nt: TGTGCCAGCAGCTTGAGGTCGCATCAAGAGACCCAGTACTTC
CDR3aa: CASSLRSHQETQYF

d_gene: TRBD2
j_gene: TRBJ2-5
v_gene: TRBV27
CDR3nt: TGTGCCAGCACCCGTAGCGGGGGGGTGGAGACCCAGTACTTC
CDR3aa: CASTRSGGVETQYF

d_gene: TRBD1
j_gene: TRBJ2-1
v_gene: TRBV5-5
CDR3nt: TGTGCCAGCAGCGCGAAGACAGGGAGCTCCTACAATGAGCAGTTCTTC
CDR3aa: CASSAKTGSSYNEQFF

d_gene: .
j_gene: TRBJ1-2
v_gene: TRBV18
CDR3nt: TGTGCCAGCTCGCCCTCCCCGGGAGGTCGCAACTATGGCTACACCTTC
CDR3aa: CASSPSPGGRNYGYTF

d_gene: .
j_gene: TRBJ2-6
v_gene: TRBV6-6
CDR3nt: TGTGCCACCGGTGGCCTTTCTGGGGCCAACGTCCTGACTTTC
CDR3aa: CATGGLSGANVLTF

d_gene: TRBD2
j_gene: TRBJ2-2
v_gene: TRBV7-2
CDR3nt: TGTGCCAGCAGCGGACTAGCGGGGAACACCGGGGAGCTGTTTTTT
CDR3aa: CASSGLAGNTGELFF

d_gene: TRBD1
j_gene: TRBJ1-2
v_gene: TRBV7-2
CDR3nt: TGTGCCAGCAGCTCGCTACAGACAGGGTTTTTCGATAACTATGGCTACACCTTC
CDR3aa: CASSSLQTGFFDNYGYTF

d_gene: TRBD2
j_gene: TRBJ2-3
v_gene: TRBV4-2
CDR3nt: TGTGCCAGCAGCCAAGCGGGGGGGCCGGATACGCAGTATTTT
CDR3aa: CASSQAGGPDTQYF